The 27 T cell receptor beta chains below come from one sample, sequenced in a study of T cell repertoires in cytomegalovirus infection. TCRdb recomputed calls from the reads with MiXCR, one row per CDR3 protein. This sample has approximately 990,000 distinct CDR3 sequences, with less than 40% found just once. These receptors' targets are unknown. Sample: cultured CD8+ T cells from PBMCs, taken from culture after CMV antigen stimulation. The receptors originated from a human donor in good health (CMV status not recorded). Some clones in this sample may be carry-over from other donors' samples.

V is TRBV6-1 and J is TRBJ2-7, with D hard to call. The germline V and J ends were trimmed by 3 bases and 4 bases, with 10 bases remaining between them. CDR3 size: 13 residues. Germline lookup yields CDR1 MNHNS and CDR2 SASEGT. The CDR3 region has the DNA TGTGCCAGCAGTGAGATGGATCCGTACGAGCAGTACGTC. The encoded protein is CASSEMDPYEQYV.

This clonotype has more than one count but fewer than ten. The CDR3 DNA sequence: TGTGCCAGCAGTCCTTCGACACTAGGTCTGCCCTACGAGCAGTACTTC. Its translation: CASSPSTLGLPYEQYF. The chain employs TRBV6-6 and TRBJ2-7; TRBD2 is a possible D gene (5 bases). Deletions cut 5 bases from V and 2 bases from J, with 19 bases between. CDR1 is MNHNY, CDR2 SVGAGI, per germline (reference sequence). The CDR3 extends over 16 amino acids.

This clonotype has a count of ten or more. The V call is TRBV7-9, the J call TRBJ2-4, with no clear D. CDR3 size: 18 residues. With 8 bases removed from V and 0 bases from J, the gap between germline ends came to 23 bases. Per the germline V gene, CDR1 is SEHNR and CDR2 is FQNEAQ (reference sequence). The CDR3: CASARGSAKLLAKNIQYF. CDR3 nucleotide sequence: TGTGCCAGCGCGAGAGGATCAGCCAAATTACTAGCCAAAAACATTCAGTACTTC.

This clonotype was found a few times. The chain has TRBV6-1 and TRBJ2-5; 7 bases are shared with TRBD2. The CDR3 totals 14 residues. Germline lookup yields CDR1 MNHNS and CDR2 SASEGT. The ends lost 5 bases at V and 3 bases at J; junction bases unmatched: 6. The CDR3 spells CASSSLAAEETQYF. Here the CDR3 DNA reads TGTGCCAGCAGTTCGCTAGCGGCAGAAGAGACCCAGTACTTC.

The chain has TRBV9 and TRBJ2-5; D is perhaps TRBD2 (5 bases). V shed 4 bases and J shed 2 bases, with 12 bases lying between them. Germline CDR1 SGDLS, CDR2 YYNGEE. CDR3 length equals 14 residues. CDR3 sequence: CASSSQDSQETQYF. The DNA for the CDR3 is TGTGCCAGCAGCTCCCAGGACTCTCAAGAGACCCAGTACTTC.

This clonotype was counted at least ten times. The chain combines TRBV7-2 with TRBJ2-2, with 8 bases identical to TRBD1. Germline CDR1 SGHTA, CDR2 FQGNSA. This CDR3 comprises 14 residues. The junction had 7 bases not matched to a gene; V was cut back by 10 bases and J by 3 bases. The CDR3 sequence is CAIPQGADTGELFF. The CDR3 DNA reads TGTGCCATCCCTCAGGGGGCGGACACCGGGGAGCTGTTTTTT.

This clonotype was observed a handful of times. For the CDR3, the DNA is TGTGCCAGCAGAAAGGATCCTAACAATGAGCAGTTCTTC. This gives the protein CASRKDPNNEQFF. This chain joins TRBV11-3 and TRBJ2-1; D is unresolved. The CDR3 consists of 13 residues. Between the trimmed V and J ends, which lost 6 bases and 5 bases, there was a span of 11 bases. CDR1 and CDR2 (germline): SGHNT, YENEEA.

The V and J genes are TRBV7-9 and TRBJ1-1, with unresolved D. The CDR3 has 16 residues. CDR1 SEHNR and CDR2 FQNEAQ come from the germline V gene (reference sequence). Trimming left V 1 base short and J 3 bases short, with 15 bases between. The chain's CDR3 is CASSLGKGGRDTEAFF. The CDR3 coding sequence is TGTGCCAGCAGCTTAGGGAAAGGAGGCCGAGACACTGAAGCTTTCTTT.

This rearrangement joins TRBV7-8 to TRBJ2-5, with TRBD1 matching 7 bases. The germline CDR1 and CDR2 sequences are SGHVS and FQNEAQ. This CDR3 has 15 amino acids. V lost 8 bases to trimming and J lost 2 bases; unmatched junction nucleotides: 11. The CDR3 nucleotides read TGTGCCAGCGGCCGTGGACAGGATTTACAAGAGACCCAGTACTTC. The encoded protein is CASGRGQDLQETQYF.

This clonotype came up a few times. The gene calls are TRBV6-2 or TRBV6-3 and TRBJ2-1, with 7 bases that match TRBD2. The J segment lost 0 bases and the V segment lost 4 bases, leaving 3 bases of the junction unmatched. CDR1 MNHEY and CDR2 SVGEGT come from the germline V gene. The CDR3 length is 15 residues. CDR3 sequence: CASSWEGSSYNEQFF. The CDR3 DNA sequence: TGTGCCAGCAGTTGGGAGGGGAGCTCCTACAATGAGCAGTTCTTC.

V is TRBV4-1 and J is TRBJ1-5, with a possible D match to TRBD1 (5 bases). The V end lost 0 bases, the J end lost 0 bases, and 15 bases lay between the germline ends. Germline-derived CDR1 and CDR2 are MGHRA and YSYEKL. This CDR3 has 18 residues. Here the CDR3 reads CASSQDDGGYYSNQPQHF. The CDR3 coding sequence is TGCGCCAGCAGCCAAGATGACGGGGGATACTATAGCAATCAGCCCCAGCATTTT.

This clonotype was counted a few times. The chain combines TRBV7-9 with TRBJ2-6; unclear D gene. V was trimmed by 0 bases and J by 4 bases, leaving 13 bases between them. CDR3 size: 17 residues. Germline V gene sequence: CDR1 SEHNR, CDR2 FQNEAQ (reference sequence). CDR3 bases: TGTGCCAGCAGCTTAGCGGGCAGCGTGGAGGGGGCCAACGTCCTGACTTTC. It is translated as CASSLAGSVEGANVLTF. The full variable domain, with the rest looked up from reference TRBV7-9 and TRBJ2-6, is DTGVSQNPRHKITKRGQNVTFRCDPISEHNRLYWYRQTLGQGPEFLTYFQNEAQLEKSRLLSDRFSAERPKGSFSTLEIQRTEQGDSAMYLCASSLAGSVEGANVLTFGAGSRLTVL.

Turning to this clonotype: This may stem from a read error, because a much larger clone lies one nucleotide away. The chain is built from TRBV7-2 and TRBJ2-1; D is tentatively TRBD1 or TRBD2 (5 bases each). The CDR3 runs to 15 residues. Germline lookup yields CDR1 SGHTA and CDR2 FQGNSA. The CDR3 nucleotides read TGTGTCAGCAGCTCCCGGGACCCACTTAACAATGAGCAGTTCTTC. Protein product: CVSSSRDPLNNEQFF.

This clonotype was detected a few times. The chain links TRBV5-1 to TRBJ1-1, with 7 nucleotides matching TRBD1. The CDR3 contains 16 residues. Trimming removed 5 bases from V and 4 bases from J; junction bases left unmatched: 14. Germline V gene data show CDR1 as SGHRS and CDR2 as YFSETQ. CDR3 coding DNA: TGCGCCAGCAGTTTAAAATACAGGGGCTGTTGCACTGAAGCTTTCTTT. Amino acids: CASSLKYRGCCTEAFF. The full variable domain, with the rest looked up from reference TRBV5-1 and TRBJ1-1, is KAGVTQTPRYLIKTRGQQVTLSCSPISGHRSVSWYQQTPGQGLQFLFEYFSETQRNKGNFPGRFSGRQFSNSRSEMNVSTLELGDSALYLCASSLKYRGCCTEAFFGQGTRLTVV.

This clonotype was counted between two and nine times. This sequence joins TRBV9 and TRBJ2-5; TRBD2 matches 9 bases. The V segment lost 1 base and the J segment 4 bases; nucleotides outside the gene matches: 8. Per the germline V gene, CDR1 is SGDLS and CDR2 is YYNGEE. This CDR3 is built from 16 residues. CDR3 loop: CASSVKAGGSLETQYF. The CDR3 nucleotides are TGTGCCAGCAGCGTAAAAGCGGGGGGTAGTCTAGAGACCCAGTACTTC.

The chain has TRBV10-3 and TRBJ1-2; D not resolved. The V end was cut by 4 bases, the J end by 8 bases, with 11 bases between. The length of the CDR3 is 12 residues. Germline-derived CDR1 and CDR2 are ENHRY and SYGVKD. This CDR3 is CAISGSLWGYTF. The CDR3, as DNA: TGTGCCATCAGTGGGTCCCTCTGGGGCTACACCTTC.

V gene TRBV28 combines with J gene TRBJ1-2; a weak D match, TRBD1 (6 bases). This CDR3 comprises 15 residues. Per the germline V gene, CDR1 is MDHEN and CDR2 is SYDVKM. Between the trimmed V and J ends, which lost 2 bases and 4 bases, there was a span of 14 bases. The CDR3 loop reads CASSLRGVESYGYTF. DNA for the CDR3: TGTGCCAGCAGTTTAAGGGGGGTCGAGAGCTATGGCTACACCTTC.

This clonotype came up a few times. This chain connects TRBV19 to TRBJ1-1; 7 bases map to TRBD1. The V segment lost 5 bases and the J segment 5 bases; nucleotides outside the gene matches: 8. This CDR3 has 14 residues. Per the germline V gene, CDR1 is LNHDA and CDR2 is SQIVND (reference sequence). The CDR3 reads CASSPPEGATEAFF. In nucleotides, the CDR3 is TGTGCCAGTAGTCCCCCGGAGGGGGCAACTGAAGCTTTCTTT.

CDR3 nucleotides: TGTGCCAGCAGTTTCTCTGAAGTTGACACCGGGGAGCTGTTTTTT. Protein: CASSFSEVDTGELFF. This chain joins TRBV28 and TRBJ2-2; D is undetermined. Trimming left V 3 bases short and J 3 bases short, with 11 bases between. Germline V gene lookup returns CDR1 MDHEN and CDR2 SYDVKM. The CDR3 spans 15 residues.

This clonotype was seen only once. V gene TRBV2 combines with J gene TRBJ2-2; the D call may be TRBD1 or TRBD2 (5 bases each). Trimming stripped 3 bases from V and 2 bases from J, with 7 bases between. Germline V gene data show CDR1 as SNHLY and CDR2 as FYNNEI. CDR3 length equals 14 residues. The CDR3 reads CASSDGTNTGELFF. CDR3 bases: TGTGCCAGCAGTGATGGGACCAACACCGGGGAGCTGTTTTTT.

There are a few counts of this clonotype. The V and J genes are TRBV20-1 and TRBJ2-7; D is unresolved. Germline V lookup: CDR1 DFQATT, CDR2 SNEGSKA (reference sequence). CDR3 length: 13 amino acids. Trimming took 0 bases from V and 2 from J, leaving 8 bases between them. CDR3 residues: CSARDGQAYEQYF. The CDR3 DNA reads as TGCAGTGCTAGAGACGGCCAGGCCTACGAGCAGTACTTC.

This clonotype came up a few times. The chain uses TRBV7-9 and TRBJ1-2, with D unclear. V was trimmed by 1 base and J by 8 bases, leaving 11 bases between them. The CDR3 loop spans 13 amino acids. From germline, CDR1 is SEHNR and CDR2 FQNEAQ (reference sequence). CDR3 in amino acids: CASSLVRAEGYTF. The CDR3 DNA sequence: TGTGCCAGCAGCTTAGTACGCGCGGAGGGCTACACCTTC.

CDR3 amino acids: CASNYKGSSGDDEQFF. The CDR3 DNA reads TGCGCCAGCAACTACAAGGGATCCTCCGGGGATGATGAGCAGTTCTTC. The V gene is TRBV4-1, the J gene TRBJ2-1, with D maybe TRBD2 (5 bases). The CDR3 runs to 16 residues. Germline V CDR1 and CDR2: MGHRA, YSYEKL. The V and J ends lost 7 bases and 8 bases respectively, with 24 bases between them.

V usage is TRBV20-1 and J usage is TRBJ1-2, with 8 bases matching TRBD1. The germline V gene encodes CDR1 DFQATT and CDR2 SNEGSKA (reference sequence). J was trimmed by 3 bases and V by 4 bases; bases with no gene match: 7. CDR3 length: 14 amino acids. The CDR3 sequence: CSAIDRGYDYGYTF. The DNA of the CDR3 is TGCAGTGCTATCGACAGGGGTTATGACTATGGCTACACCTTC.

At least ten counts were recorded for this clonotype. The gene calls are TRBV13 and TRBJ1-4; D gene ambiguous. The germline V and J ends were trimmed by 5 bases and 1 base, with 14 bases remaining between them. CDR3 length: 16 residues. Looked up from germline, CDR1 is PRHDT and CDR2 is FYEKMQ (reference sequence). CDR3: CASSLNPRITNEKLFF. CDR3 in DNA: TGTGCCAGCAGCCTGAACCCTAGGATAACTAATGAAAAACTGTTTTTT.

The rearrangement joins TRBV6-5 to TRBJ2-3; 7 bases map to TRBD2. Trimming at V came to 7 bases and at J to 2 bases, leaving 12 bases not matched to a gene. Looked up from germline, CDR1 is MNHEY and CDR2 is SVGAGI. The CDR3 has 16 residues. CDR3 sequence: CASNQAGPSTTDTQYF. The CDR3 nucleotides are TGTGCCAGCAACCAAGCGGGGCCGAGTACCACAGATACGCAGTATTTT.

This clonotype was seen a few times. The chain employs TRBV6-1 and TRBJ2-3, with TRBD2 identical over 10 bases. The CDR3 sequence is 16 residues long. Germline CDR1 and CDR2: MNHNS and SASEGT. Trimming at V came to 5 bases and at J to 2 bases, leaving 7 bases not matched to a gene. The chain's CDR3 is CASSLNSGGNTDTQYF. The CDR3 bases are TGTGCCAGCAGTCTTAATAGCGGGGGGAACACAGATACGCAGTATTTT.